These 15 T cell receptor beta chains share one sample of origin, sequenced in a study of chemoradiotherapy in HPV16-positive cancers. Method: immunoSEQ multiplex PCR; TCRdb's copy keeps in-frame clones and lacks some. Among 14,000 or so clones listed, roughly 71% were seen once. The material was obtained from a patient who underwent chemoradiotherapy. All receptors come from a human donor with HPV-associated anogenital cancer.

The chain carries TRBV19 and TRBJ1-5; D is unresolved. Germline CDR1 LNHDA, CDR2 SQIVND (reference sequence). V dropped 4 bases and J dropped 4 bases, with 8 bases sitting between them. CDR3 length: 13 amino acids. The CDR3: CASSTTGNQPQHF. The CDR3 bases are TGTGCCAGTAGTACAACCGGGAATCAGCCCCAGCATTTT.

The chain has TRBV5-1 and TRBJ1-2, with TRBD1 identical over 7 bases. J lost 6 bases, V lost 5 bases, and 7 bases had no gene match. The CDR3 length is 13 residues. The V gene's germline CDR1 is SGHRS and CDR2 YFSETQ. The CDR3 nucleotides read TGCGCCAGCAGTAGCAGGGGGGAAAATGGCTACACCTTC. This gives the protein CASSSRGENGYTF.

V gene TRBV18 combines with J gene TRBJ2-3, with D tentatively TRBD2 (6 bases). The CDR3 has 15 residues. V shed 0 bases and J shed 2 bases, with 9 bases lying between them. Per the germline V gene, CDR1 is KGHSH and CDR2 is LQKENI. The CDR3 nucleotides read TGTGCCAGCTCACCACCTGCGGGGCACACAGATACGCAGTATTTT. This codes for CASSPPAGHTDTQYF.

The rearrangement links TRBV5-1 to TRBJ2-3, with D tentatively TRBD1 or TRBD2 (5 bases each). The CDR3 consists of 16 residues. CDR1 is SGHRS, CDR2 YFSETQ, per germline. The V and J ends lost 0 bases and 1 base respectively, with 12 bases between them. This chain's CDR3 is CASSLGGGPRTDTQYF. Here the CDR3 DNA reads TGCGCCAGCAGCTTGGGGGGCGGGCCTCGCACAGATACGCAGTATTTT.

CDR3 DNA sequence: TGCGCCAGCAGTAGACAGGAGTACTATGGCTACACCTTC. Translation: CASSRQEYYGYTF. The rearrangement uses TRBV10-2 and TRBJ1-2; TRBD1 might be the D (6 bases). Trimming removed 5 bases at V and 3 bases at J, with 10 bases between. The length of the CDR3 is 13 residues. Germline lookup yields CDR1 WSHSY and CDR2 SAAADI.

As DNA, the CDR3 is TGTGCCAGCAATACTGAGAGGGGAAACACTGAAGCTTTCTTT. Translating it yields CASNTERGNTEAFF. The chain links TRBV2 to TRBJ1-1; D is perhaps TRBD1 (5 bases). With 7 bases removed from V and 2 bases from J, the gap between germline ends came to 14 bases. Germline-derived CDR1 and CDR2 are SNHLY and FYNNEI. CDR3 length equals 14 residues.

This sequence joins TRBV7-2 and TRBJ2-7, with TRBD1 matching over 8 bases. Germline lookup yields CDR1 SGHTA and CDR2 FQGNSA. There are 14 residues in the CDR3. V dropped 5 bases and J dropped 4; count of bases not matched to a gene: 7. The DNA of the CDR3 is TGTGCCAGCAGCCTCGCAGGGGGCATGTACGAGCAGTACTTC. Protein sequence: CASSLAGGMYEQYF. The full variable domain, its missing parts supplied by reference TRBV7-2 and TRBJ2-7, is GAGVSQSPSNKVTEKGKDVELRCDPISGHTALYWYRQSLGQGLEFLIYFQGNSAPDKSGLPSDRFSAERTGGSVSTLTIQRTQQEDSAVYLCASSLAGGMYEQYFGPGTRLTVT.

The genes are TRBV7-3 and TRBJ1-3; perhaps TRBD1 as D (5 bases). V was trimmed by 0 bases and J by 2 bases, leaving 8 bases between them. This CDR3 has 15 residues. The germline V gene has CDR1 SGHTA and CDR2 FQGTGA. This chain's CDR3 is CASSLTPGTGNTIYF. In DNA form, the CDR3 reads TGTGCCAGCAGCTTAACGCCAGGGACTGGAAACACCATATATTTT.

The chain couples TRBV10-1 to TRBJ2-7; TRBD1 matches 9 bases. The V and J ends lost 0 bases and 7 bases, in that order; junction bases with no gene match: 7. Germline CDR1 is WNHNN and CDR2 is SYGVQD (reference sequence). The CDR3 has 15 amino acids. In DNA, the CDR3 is TGCGCCAGCAGTGAGTCGGGACAGGGAAGGGGAGAGCAGTACTTC. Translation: CASSESGQGRGEQYF.

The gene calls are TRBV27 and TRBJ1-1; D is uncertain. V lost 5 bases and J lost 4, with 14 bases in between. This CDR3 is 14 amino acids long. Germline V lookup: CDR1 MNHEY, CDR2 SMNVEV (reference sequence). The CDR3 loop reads CASSPDSGPTEAFF. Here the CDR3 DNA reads TGTGCCAGCAGTCCCGACTCGGGCCCCACTGAAGCTTTCTTT.

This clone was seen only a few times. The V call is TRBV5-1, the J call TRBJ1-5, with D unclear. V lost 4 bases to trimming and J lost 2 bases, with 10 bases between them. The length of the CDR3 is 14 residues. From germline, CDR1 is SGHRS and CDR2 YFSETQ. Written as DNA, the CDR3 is TGCGCCAGCAGCCCCGATGGGGGCAATCAGCCCCAGCATTTT. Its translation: CASSPDGGNQPQHF.

This CDR3 is CASSRDRNTEAFF. CDR3 nucleotides: TGTGCCAGCAGCCGGGACAGGAACACTGAAGCTTTCTTT. J is TRBJ1-1 and V is TRBV7-3, with TRBD1 identical over 7 bases. CDR3 length: 13 residues. After removal of 5 bases from V and 1 base from J, the junction contained 1 base not matched to a gene. The germline V gene has CDR1 SGHTA and CDR2 FQGTGA.

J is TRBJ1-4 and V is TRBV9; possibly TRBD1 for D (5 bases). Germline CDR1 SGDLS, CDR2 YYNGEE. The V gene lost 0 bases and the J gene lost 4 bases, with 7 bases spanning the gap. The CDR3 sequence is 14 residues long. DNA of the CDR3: TGTGCCAGCAGCGTAGTTGGGGGTAATGAAAAACTGTTTTTT. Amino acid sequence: CASSVVGGNEKLFF.

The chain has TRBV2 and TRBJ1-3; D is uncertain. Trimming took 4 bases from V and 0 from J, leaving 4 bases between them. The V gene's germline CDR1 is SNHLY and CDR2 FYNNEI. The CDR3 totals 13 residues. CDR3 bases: TGTGCCAGCAGTGTTCACTCTGGAAACACCATATATTTT. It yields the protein CASSVHSGNTIYF. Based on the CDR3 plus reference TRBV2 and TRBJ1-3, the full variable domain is EPEVTQTPSHQVTQMGQEVILRCVPISNHLYFYWYRQILGQKVEFLVSFYNNEISEKSEIFDDQFSVERPDGSNFTLKIRSTKLEDSAMYFCASSVHSGNTIYFGEGSWLTVV.

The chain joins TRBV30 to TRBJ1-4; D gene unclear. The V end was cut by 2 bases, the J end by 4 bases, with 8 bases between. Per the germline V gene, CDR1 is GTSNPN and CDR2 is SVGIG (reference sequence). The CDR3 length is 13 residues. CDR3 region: CAWSLVHNEKLFF. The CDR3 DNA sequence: TGTGCCTGGAGTTTGGTCCATAATGAAAAACTGTTTTTT.